The T cell receptor beta chain described here comes from a study of blood T cell repertoires in COVID-19. For the study at large: Sites across the United States, Italy and Spain contributed samples from acute and convalescent COVID-19. The analysed material was cDNA or gDNA that came from T cells, B-cell-depleted T cells, or PBMCs.

The CDR3 sequence is 12 residues long. V shed 4 bases and J shed 6 bases, with 8 bases lying between them. The germline gives CDR1 SGHTS, CDR2 YDEGEE. Original methodology: Estimated nucleated cell counts came from reference gene primer amplification. The data were produced by immunoSEQ multiplex PCR, yet TCRdb's version contains in-frame clones alone and is incomplete. The DNA was the basis for D and trimming; V, J and clone size are from that table. The repertoire consists of some 150,000 clones, with 85% to 90% occurring once and the leading ten covering roughly 10%. This clone was seen just once. Material for sequencing was peripheral blood. The chain joins TRBV5-8 to TRBJ1-5; unclear D gene. The TCR originated in a man aged 45 to 65 with active or convalescent COVID-19. The CDR3: CASSHLRQPQHF. The CDR3 coding sequence is TGTGCCAGCAGCCATTTGCGTCAGCCCCAGCATTTT.